This T cell receptor (beta chain) was recovered during a study of blood T cell repertoires in COVID-19. Turning to the study itself: T cells, B-cell-depleted T cells, or PBMCs supplied cDNA or gDNA.

Per the study methods: The assay estimated nucleated cells by amplifying reference gene primers. Produced via immunoSEQ multiplex PCR; TCRdb's table is partial and in-frame only. From that table come the V and J calls and clone size; the DNA was used to work out D and trimming. The repertoire holds some 150,000 clones, with around 89% as singletons. The CDR3 is made up of 14 amino acids. Germline V gene lookup returns CDR1 LNHNV and CDR2 YYDKDF (reference sequence). V shed 10 bases and J shed 0 bases, with 14 bases lying between them. The receptor was isolated from a man in his sixties with active or convalescent COVID-19. The chain carries TRBV15 and TRBJ2-3; D perhaps matches TRBD2 (7 bases). Sequencing input: peripheral blood. The CDR3 loop reads CAIRGAHSTDTQYF. The DNA of the CDR3 is TGTGCCATCCGGGGGGCGCACAGCACAGATACGCAGTATTTT.